This passage covers 27 T cell receptor beta chains from one sample sequenced in a study of OX40 agonist ivuxolimab in advanced cancers. Assay: immunoSEQ multiplex PCR; the TCRdb copy retains only in-frame clones and omits some. The profile covers around 41,000 clones, with around four fifths appearing a single time and around 2.7% taken by the ten largest. The sample here was CD4+ or CD8+ T cells sorted from blood, taken in a trial of the OX40 agonist ivuxolimab. These receptors came from an adult with an advanced solid tumor such as melanoma, head and neck, liver or kidney cancer.

This chain connects TRBV9 to TRBJ1-2, with a possible D match to TRBD1 (6 bases). Trimming pared 0 bases from V and 10 bases from J, leaving 13 bases between. The CDR3 covers 13 residues. Germline-derived CDR1 and CDR2 are SGDLS and YYNGEE. The DNA of the CDR3 is TGTGCCAGCAGCGTAGTAGGGAACAGGGCCTACACCTTC. Protein sequence: CASSVVGNRAYTF. Together with reference TRBV9 and TRBJ1-2, the CDR3 gives the full variable domain: DSGVTQTPKHLITATGQRVTLRCSPRSGDLSVYWYQQSLDQGLQFLIQYYNGEERAKGNILERFSAQQFPDLHSELNLSSLELGDSALYFCASSVVGNRAYTFGSGTRLTVV.

The chain carries TRBV5-1 and TRBJ1-2; 9 bases align to TRBD1. CDR3 length: 13 amino acids. V lost 2 bases to trimming and J lost 8 bases; unmatched junction nucleotides: 4. Germline V gene lookup returns CDR1 SGHRS and CDR2 YFSETQ. In DNA form, the CDR3 reads TGCGCCAGCAGCTTCGGGACAGGGTTCGGCTACACCTTC. This codes for CASSFGTGFGYTF.

About this clone itself: Other nucleotide sequences from this sample produce the same CDR3. CDR3 sequence (DNA): TGTGCCAGCAGCCTAAGCACAGATACGCAGTATTTT. Residues: CASSLSTDTQYF. The chain recombines TRBV7-9 with TRBJ2-3; D is ambiguous. The V end lost 5 bases, the J end lost 0 bases, and 3 bases lay between the germline ends. This CDR3 comprises 12 residues. Germline values: CDR1 SEHNR, CDR2 FQNEAQ (reference sequence).

The chain recombines TRBV4-1 with TRBJ2-1, with 11 positions matching TRBD2. Unmatched junction bases numbered 7, after V lost 1 base and J lost 2 bases. The CDR3 loop spans 18 amino acids. Germline V CDR1 and CDR2: MGHRA, YSYEKL. CDR3 sequence reads: CASSQGFSGLAAYNEQFF. In DNA, the CDR3 is TGCGCCAGCAGCCAAGGCTTCTCGGGACTAGCGGCCTACAATGAGCAGTTCTTC.

The gene calls are TRBV7-3 and TRBJ2-3, with 10 bases aligning to TRBD2. Germline V gene data show CDR1 as SGHTA and CDR2 as FQGTGA. The CDR3 consists of 16 residues. Trimming took 2 bases from V and 8 from J; bases not matched to a gene: 10. CDR3 coding DNA: TGTGCCAGCAGCTTATTAGCGGGAGGCCCAGTAGGTACGCAGTATTTT. It is translated as CASSLLAGGPVGTQYF.

This clone was seen only a few times. The chain combines TRBV9 with TRBJ1-1, with D unresolved. CDR1 is SGDLS, CDR2 YYNGEE, per germline. V lost 3 bases, J lost 4 bases, and 16 bases lay in between. The CDR3 spans 15 residues. CDR3 sequence: CASSALTSWGTEAFF. The CDR3 DNA follows: TGTGCCAGCAGCGCCTTAACATCGTGGGGCACTGAAGCTTTCTTT.

This clone is classed as medium-sized. This chain connects TRBV27 to TRBJ1-2; perhaps TRBD1 as D (5 bases). Trimming cost V 3 bases and J 8 bases, with 19 bases left between them. This CDR3 spans 15 amino acids. Germline-derived CDR1 and CDR2 are MNHEY and SMNVEV (reference sequence). The CDR3 loop is CASSFSLDTAGGYTF. CDR3 DNA sequence: TGTGCCAGCAGTTTCTCGTTGGACACCGCTGGAGGCTACACCTTC.

The chain carries TRBV7-6 and TRBJ1-1; D ambiguous. V lost 0 bases, J lost 8 bases, and 10 bases lay in between. This CDR3 spans 13 amino acids. CDR1 and CDR2 from the germline V gene are SGHVS and FNYEAQ. The CDR3: CASSLAVGEEAFF. In DNA form, the CDR3 reads TGTGCCAGCAGCTTAGCGGTAGGCGAAGAAGCTTTCTTT.

This chain uses TRBV4-3 with TRBJ2-7; 9 nucleotides line up with TRBD2. The CDR3 length is 15 residues. Germline values: CDR1 LGHNA, CDR2 YSLEER. V lost 1 base and J lost 3; bases outside the gene matches: 4. In DNA form, the CDR3 reads TGCGCCAGCAGCCAAGGGCTAGCGGGGAACTACGAGCAGTACTTC. This codes for CASSQGLAGNYEQYF.

The gene calls are TRBV29-1 and TRBJ1-4, with 11 bases matching TRBD1. The V and J ends lost 7 bases and 4 bases, in that order; junction bases with no gene match: 5. This CDR3 region has 14 residues. CDR1 and CDR2 from the germline V gene are SQVTM and ANQGSEA. CDR3 sequence reads: CSAGTGGDNEKLFF. CDR3 DNA sequence: TGCAGCGCCGGGACAGGGGGTGATAATGAAAAACTGTTTTTT.

The V gene is TRBV19, the J gene TRBJ2-5; 8 nucleotides agree with TRBD1. The tail of the sequence fits TRBJ2-7 better, so the J call may be wrong. CDR3 size: 20 residues. CDR1 is LNHDA and CDR2 is SQIVND in the germline V gene (reference sequence). CDR3 in amino acids: CASSIALTGVLTPLSYEQYF. The CDR3 region has the DNA TGTGCCAGTAGTATAGCGTTGACAGGGGTCTTAACCCCACTCTCCTACGAGCAGTACTTC.

This chain connects TRBV19 to TRBJ2-3; D may be TRBD2 (6 bases). Trimming left V 2 bases short and J 6 bases short, with 15 bases between. CDR3 length equals 15 residues. Germline CDR1 is LNHDA and CDR2 is SQIVND (reference sequence). The CDR3 DNA is TGTGCCAGTAGTATACGGGAGTTTGGAAGGGATACGCAGTATTTT. Its protein product is CASSIREFGRDTQYF. Drawing the rest from reference TRBV19 and TRBJ2-3, the complete variable domain is DGGITQSPKYLFRKEGQNVTLSCEQNLNHDAMYWYRQDPGQGLRLIYYSQIVNDFQKGDIAEGYSVSREKKESFPLTVTSAQKNPTAFYLCASSIREFGRDTQYFGPGTRLTVL.

The rearrangement uses TRBV29-1 and TRBJ2-1; D is unresolved. Germline V gives CDR1 SQVTM, CDR2 ANQGSEA. Trimming removed 1 base from V and 4 bases from J, with 17 bases in between. The CDR3 consists of 16 residues. The CDR3, as DNA: TGCAGCGTTGAAGGTGGTTTAGCCCAACAATACAATGAGCAGTTCTTC. Its protein product is CSVEGGLAQQYNEQFF.

The rearrangement uses TRBV4-1 and TRBJ2-1; D gene ambiguous. This CDR3 spans 15 amino acids. Trimming left V 1 base short and J 6 bases short, with 13 bases between. Germline-derived CDR1 and CDR2 are MGHRA and YSYEKL. CDR3 DNA sequence: TGCGCCAGCAGCCAAGGATCCCTCCTACCCAATGAGCAGTTCTTC. As protein: CASSQGSLLPNEQFF.

The chain has TRBV11-2 and TRBJ1-3, with D hard to call. V was shortened by 0 bases and J by 1 base, with 1 base between the two germline ends. The CDR3 runs to 13 residues. CDR1 and CDR2 (germline): SGHAT, FQNNGV. CDR3 in amino acids: CASSLESGNTIYF. The CDR3 DNA follows: TGTGCCAGCAGCTTAGAATCTGGAAACACCATATATTTT.

This sequence joins TRBV7-6 and TRBJ2-1, with 7 positions matching TRBD2. The germline V gene has CDR1 SGHVS and CDR2 FNYEAQ. V shed 5 bases and J 10 bases; nucleotides not matched to a gene: 8. This CDR3 has 13 amino acids. CDR3 sequence (DNA): TGTGCCAGCAGCCCCCGACTAGCCTGGGAGCAGTTCTTC. It codes for CASSPRLAWEQFF.

This clone showed up just a few times. V is TRBV11-3 and J is TRBJ1-1, with D unclear. The V end lost 4 bases, the J end lost 4 bases, and 13 bases lay between the germline ends. This CDR3 is 14 amino acids long. Germline CDR1 is SGHNT and CDR2 is YENEEA. The CDR3 DNA reads TGTGCCAGCAGCTCAGGTGCAGTTAGCACTGAAGCTTTCTTT. Its translation is CASSSGAVSTEAFF.

This clone was seen just once. V is TRBV7-9 and J is TRBJ2-2, with D perhaps matching TRBD2 (6 bases). The germline gives CDR1 SEHNR, CDR2 FQNEAQ (reference sequence). The V and J ends lost 5 bases and 8 bases respectively, with 18 bases between them. This CDR3 contains 15 residues. The CDR3 here is CASSLQEGRGGELFF. DNA for the CDR3: TGTGCCAGCAGCCTGCAGGAGGGCCGCGGAGGGGAGCTGTTTTTT.

This sequence joins TRBV6-1 and TRBJ1-2; TRBD1 agrees at 9 bases. V was pared by 2 bases and J by 2 bases, with 3 bases of the junction left unmatched. Germline loops: CDR1 MNHNS, CDR2 SASEGT. This CDR3 is 15 amino acids long. This CDR3 reads CASSESGTGNYGYTF. Written as DNA, the CDR3 is TGTGCCAGCAGTGAATCCGGGACAGGGAACTATGGCTACACCTTC.

This sequence joins TRBV29-1 and TRBJ1-1; D possibly corresponds to TRBD1 (5 bases). This CDR3 contains 18 residues. V lost 5 bases, J lost 3 bases, and 28 bases lay in between. Germline V gene lookup returns CDR1 SQVTM and CDR2 ANQGSEA. The CDR3 bases are TGCAGCGTTCTGGGAACCCTTGGGGACCCTCTGGGGTACACTGAAGCTTTCTTT. Translation: CSVLGTLGDPLGYTEAFF.

The chain uses TRBV11-2 and TRBJ2-7; tentative D call: TRBD2 (6 bases). The V and J ends lost 5 bases and 3 bases respectively, with 17 bases between them. The CDR3 spans 15 residues. Germline V gene lookup returns CDR1 SGHAT and CDR2 FQNNGV. The DNA of the CDR3 is TGTGCCAGCAGCCTCTTCGTCGGGAGTATCTACGAGCAGTACTTC. Its protein product is CASSLFVGSIYEQYF. Filled out from reference TRBV11-2 and TRBJ2-7, the complete variable domain reads EAGVAQSPRYKIIEKRQSVAFWCNPISGHATLYWYQQILGQGPKLLIQFQNNGVVDDSQLPKDRFSAERLKGVDSTLKIQPAKLEDSAVYLCASSLFVGSIYEQYFGPGTRLTVT.

V usage is TRBV28 and J usage is TRBJ1-1, with D possibly TRBD1 on 6 matching bases. The V and J ends lost 7 bases and 4 bases respectively, with 13 bases between them. The CDR3 extends over 13 amino acids. Per germline, CDR1 MDHEN and CDR2 SYDVKM. CDR3 residues: CASTRYRATEAFF. The CDR3 bases are TGTGCCAGCACTCGATACAGGGCCACTGAAGCTTTCTTT.

The V gene is TRBV7-3, the J gene TRBJ2-2; D is tentatively TRBD1 or TRBD2 (5 bases each). This CDR3 has 18 amino acids. In germline, CDR1 is SGHTA, CDR2 FQGTGA. Trimming left V 5 bases short and J 2 bases short, with 21 bases between. As DNA, the CDR3 is TGTGCCAGCAGCCTCACCCCCCTTGGGACGGAAAACACCGGGGAGCTGTTTTTT. This translates into CASSLTPLGTENTGELFF.

The V and J genes are TRBV7-2 and TRBJ2-2; TRBD2 might be the D (5 bases). V was trimmed by 11 bases and J by 0 bases, leaving 10 bases between them. The CDR3 contains 13 residues. The germline V gene has CDR1 SGHTA and CDR2 FQGNSA. The CDR3 is CAATGTNTGELFF. The CDR3, as DNA: TGTGCCGCAACGGGAACGAACACCGGGGAGCTGTTTTTT.

CDR3 nucleotide sequence: TGTGCCAGCAAGAGGAATCAGCCCCAGCATTTT. It specifies CASKRNQPQHF. The chain combines TRBV28 with TRBJ1-5; D is undetermined. CDR1 MDHEN and CDR2 SYDVKM come from the germline V gene. Trimming removed 7 bases at V and 4 bases at J, with 5 bases between. CDR3 length equals 11 residues. The variable domain in full, with the rest retrieved from reference TRBV28 and TRBJ1-5, is DVKVTQSSRYLVKRTGEKVFLECVQDMDHENMFWYRQDPGLGLRLIYFSYDVKMKEKGDIPEGYSVSREKKERFSLILESASTNQTSMYLCASKRNQPQHFGDGTRLSIL.

This sequence joins TRBV18 and TRBJ2-7; D remains unclear. CDR3 length equals 15 residues. The germline V gene has CDR1 KGHSH and CDR2 LQKENI. V was shortened by 4 bases and J by 6 bases, with 19 bases between the two germline ends. The CDR3 nucleotides are TGTGCCAGCTCACTGACGACAAACAGTGCCCGCGAGCAGTACTTC. The encoded protein is CASSLTTNSAREQYF.

The rearrangement links TRBV6-6 to TRBJ2-3; the D is unclear. Germline V gene sequence: CDR1 MNHNY, CDR2 SVGAGI (reference sequence). This CDR3 is built from 14 residues. Trimming removed 4 bases from V and 1 base from J, with 9 bases in between. The DNA of the CDR3 is TGTGCCAGCAGTTCCCTAGAGGGCACAGATACGCAGTATTTT. Translating gives CASSSLEGTDTQYF.